The 2 T cell receptor beta chains listed next were all sequenced from one sample in a study of T cell repertoires in cytomegalovirus infection. TCRdb re-called the reads through MiXCR, storing one row per CDR3 protein. The data show around 71,000 distinct CDR3 sequences, approximately 22% seen once. For these TCRs, the target antigens are not known. This sample comprised CD8+ T cells from cultured PBMCs, obtained from culture after CMV antigen stimulation. The receptor set was obtained from a human donor in good health (CMV status not recorded). Some clones in this sample may be carry-over from other donors' samples.

The chain carries TRBV7-6 and TRBJ2-3; D remains ambiguous. V lost 1 base and J 2 bases, leaving 13 bases between the germline ends. This CDR3 spans 16 amino acids. Germline values: CDR1 SGHVS, CDR2 FNYEAQ. For the CDR3, the DNA is TGTGCCAGCAGCTTAGTTCAAGAGCGAGTCACAGATACGCAGTATTTT. Translated: CASSLVQERVTDTQYF.

This rearrangement joins TRBV27 to TRBJ2-5; D may be TRBD2 (6 bases). Looked up from germline, CDR1 is MNHEY and CDR2 is SMNVEV (reference sequence). V was pared by 7 bases and J by 4 bases, with 19 bases between. This CDR3 is 15 amino acids long. The DNA of the CDR3 is TGTGCCAGCACTCCAGCGGGCCCAGGAGGAGAGACCCAGTACTTC. The encoded protein is CASTPAGPGGETQYF.